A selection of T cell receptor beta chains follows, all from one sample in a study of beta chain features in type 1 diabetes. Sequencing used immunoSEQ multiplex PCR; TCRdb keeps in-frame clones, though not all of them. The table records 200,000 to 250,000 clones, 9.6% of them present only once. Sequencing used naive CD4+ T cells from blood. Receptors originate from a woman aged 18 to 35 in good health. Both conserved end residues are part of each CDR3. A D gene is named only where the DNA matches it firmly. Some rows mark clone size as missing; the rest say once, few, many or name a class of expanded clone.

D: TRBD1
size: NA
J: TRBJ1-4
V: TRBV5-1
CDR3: CASSSEDRVKLFF
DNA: TGCGCCAGCAGCTCGGAGGACAGGGTGAAACTGTTTTTT

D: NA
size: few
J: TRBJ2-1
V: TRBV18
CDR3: CASSPRAESSYNEQFF
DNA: TGTGCCAGCTCACCCCGAGCGGAGAGCTCCTACAATGAGCAGTTCTTC

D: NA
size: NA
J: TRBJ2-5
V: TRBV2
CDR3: CASRAGHLQETQYF
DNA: TGTGCCAGCAGAGCGGGACACCTCCAAGAGACCCAGTACTTC

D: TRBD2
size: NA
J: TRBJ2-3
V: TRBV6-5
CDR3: CASSYREGTDTQYF
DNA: TGTGCCAGCAGTTACCGGGAGGGGACAGATACGCAGTATTTT

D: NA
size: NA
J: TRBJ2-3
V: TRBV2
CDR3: CASSEVRTYTDTQYF
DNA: TGTGCCAGCAGTGAGGTCAGGACTTACACAGATACGCAGTATTTT

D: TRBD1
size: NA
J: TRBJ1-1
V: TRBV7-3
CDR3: CASSQGDRANTEAFF
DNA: TGTGCCAGCAGCCAAGGGGACAGGGCGAACACTGAAGCTTTCTTT

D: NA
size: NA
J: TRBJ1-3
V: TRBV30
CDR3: CAWSHRASGNTIYF
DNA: TGTGCCTGGAGCCACAGGGCGTCTGGAAACACCATATATTTT

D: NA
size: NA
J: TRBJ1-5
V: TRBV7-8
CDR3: CASSLSQGNNQPQHF
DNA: TGTGCCAGCAGCTTATCGCAGGGAAATAATCAGCCCCAGCATTTT

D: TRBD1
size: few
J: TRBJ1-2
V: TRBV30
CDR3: CAWPGDRASDGYTF
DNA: TGTGCCTGGCCGGGCGACAGGGCCTCAGATGGCTACACCTTC

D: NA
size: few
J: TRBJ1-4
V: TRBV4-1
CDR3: CASSQGGSGVAEKLFF
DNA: TGCGCCAGCAGCCAAGGCGGGTCAGGGGTGGCTGAAAAACTGTTTTTT